This TCR beta chain emerged from a study of blood T cell repertoires in COVID-19. CDR3 length: 15 amino acids. Trimming stripped 7 bases from V and 7 bases from J, with 20 bases between. Germline V CDR1 and CDR2: ENHRY, SYGVKD. The repertoire was sequenced with immunoSEQ multiplex PCR; TCRdb's copy has only in-frame clones and lacks some. Found here are 100,000 to 150,000 clones, around four fifths of them singletons; the top ten hold over 5.5%. Those enrolled in Seattle joined during active infection and were followed longitudinally afterward. The material sequenced was peripheral blood. This clonotype originated in an elderly man with COVID-19, enrolled during active disease. The chain links TRBV10-3 to TRBJ2-1, with a possible D match to TRBD2 (6 bases). This CDR3 is CAINPGGAGANEQFF. The DNA of the CDR3 is TGTGCCATCAACCCCGGCGGGGCCGGGGCAAATGAGCAGTTCTTC.